This T cell receptor beta chain came from a study of blood T cell repertoires in COVID-19. Study in general: Sites in the United States, Italy and Spain provided acute and convalescent COVID-19 samples. PBMCs, B-cell-depleted T cells, or T cells were the source of the cDNA or gDNA that made up the material.

This CDR3 contains 16 residues. V was clipped by 0 bases and J by 7 bases; unmatched bases: 9. The germline gives CDR1 GTSNPN, CDR2 SVGIG (reference sequence). In the authors' methods: How many nucleated cells were present was estimated from reference gene primer amplification. Using immunoSEQ multiplex PCR, the repertoire was profiled, and TCRdb retains in-frame clones only, with some absent. V and J calls and clone size are those listed in that table; D and trimming were worked out from the DNA. Here the sample spans approximately 470,000 clones, 70% to 90% being singletons. The chain joins TRBV30 to TRBJ2-7; 13 nucleotides agree with TRBD2. Source material: peripheral blood. This sequence originates from a human donor in a cohort sampled during active COVID-19. The CDR3: CAWSVPGTSGDGEQYF. The CDR3 DNA is TGTGCCTGGAGTGTACCTGGGACTAGCGGGGACGGGGAGCAGTACTTC.